This T cell receptor beta chain stems from a study of Tregs in tolerant kidney transplant recipients. Whole-study findings and limits: Biological reproducibility was not directly addressed, but technical replication error appeared minimal. The small number of patients limits these findings pending further validation.

Unstimulated regulatory T cells (CD4+CD25+CD127-), CD4+CD25- non-regulatory cells, CD4 and CD8 cells were FACS-sorted from thawed PBMCs. Comment on this clone: The target antigen is unknown.

Sequenced by immunoSEQ multiplex PCR; TCRdb stores in-frame clones only, minus some. This repertoire shows some 240,000 clones, around 82% found once; its top ten account for 0.55% to 0.65%. V lost 6 bases and J 4 bases, leaving 15 bases between the germline ends. CDR3 length equals 14 residues. Looked up from germline, CDR1 is MNHNS and CDR2 is SASEGT. The sequenced sample was CD4+ T cells from blood. This TCR was recovered from a human donor in good health. The rearrangement links TRBV6-1 to TRBJ1-1, with unresolved D. CDR3 sequence (DNA): TGTGCCAGCAGGTCCCCCGTCATCGGCACTGAAGCTTTCTTT. Protein product: CASRSPVIGTEAFF.